Each of the 20 T cell receptor beta chains below was sequenced from the same sample in a study of neoadjuvant anti-PD-1 for oral cavity cancer. Profiling relied on immunoSEQ multiplex PCR, and the TCRdb table lists in-frame clones only, not all of them. Among about 7,200 clones listed, roughly 58% were seen once. The specimen was tumor tissue, collected before nivolumab (anti-PD-1) treatment. These receptors all come from a person between 35 and 79 years old with oral cavity squamous cell carcinoma.

The chain uses TRBV19 and TRBJ1-5; 9 bases line up with TRBD1. The CDR3 extends over 15 amino acids. Germline CDR1 and CDR2: LNHDA and SQIVND (reference sequence). J was trimmed by 0 bases and V by 8 bases; bases with no gene match: 5. CDR3: CASLDRGYSNQPQHF. For the CDR3, the DNA is TGTGCCAGTTTGGACAGGGGCTATAGCAATCAGCCCCAGCATTTT.

The chain uses TRBV27 and TRBJ2-2; unclear D gene. CDR1 is MNHEY, CDR2 SMNVEV, per germline (reference sequence). V dropped 2 bases and J dropped 3 bases, with 7 bases sitting between them. This CDR3 region has 14 residues. In nucleotides, the CDR3 is TGTGCCAGCAGTTTAAGAACGTACACCGGGGAGCTGTTTTTT. Translated, it gives CASSLRTYTGELFF.

This clone was recorded only once. The chain joins TRBV5-1 to TRBJ1-2; D gene unclear. The germline V gene encodes CDR1 SGHRS and CDR2 YFSETQ. V lost 0 bases to trimming and J lost 5 bases, with 11 bases between them. The CDR3 extends over 14 amino acids. CDR3: CASSLGLGLYGYTF. In nucleotides, the CDR3 is TGCGCCAGCAGCTTGGGGTTGGGTTTATATGGCTACACCTTC.

The chain combines TRBV27 with TRBJ2-7; maybe TRBD1 (6 bases). The V gene lost 2 bases and the J gene lost 2 bases, with 7 bases spanning the gap. The germline CDR1 and CDR2 sequences are MNHEY and SMNVEV (reference sequence). The CDR3 contains 13 residues. CDR3 coding DNA: TGTGCCAGCAGTTTAGGACAGCCCTACGAGCAGTACTTC. This encodes CASSLGQPYEQYF.

The rearrangement joins TRBV30 to TRBJ1-6; D possibly corresponds to TRBD1 (5 bases). The CDR3 is 13 amino acids. Trimming removed 5 bases from V and 7 bases from J, with 12 bases in between. Germline V gene sequence: CDR1 GTSNPN, CDR2 SVGIG (reference sequence). CDR3 in amino acids: CAWAGRGNSPLHF. DNA for the CDR3: TGTGCCTGGGCAGGGCGGGGAAATTCACCCCTCCACTTT.

The rearrangement joins TRBV5-6 to TRBJ2-7; 8 bases are a match to TRBD1. V gave up 2 bases and J gave up 0 bases; unmatched junction bases: 7. CDR1 and CDR2 from the germline V gene are SGHDT and YYEEEE. There are 16 residues in the CDR3. DNA of the CDR3: TGTGCCAGCAGCTTCGGACAGGGAATGAGCTCCTACGAGCAGTACTTC. Its protein product is CASSFGQGMSSYEQYF.

This clone was detected only a few times. V usage is TRBV13 and J usage is TRBJ1-4; D may be TRBD1 (5 bases). This CDR3 is built from 14 residues. Trimming cost V 4 bases and J 8 bases, with 14 bases left between them. Germline CDR1 reads PRHDT; CDR2 reads FYEKMQ (reference sequence). CDR3 sequence reads: CASSSRQSDEKLFF. CDR3 DNA: TGTGCCAGCAGCTCCCGACAGTCGGACGAAAAACTGTTTTTT.

The CDR3 spells CASSGQGNLNEQFF. The CDR3 DNA reads as TGTGCCAGCAGTGGACAGGGCAACCTCAATGAGCAGTTCTTC. The genes are TRBV25-1 and TRBJ2-1; 7 positions match TRBD1. Germline V lookup: CDR1 MGHDK, CDR2 SYGVNS. The CDR3 sequence is 14 residues long. J was trimmed by 6 bases and V by 4 bases; bases with no gene match: 6.

This clone was found a few times. This chain connects TRBV5-5 to TRBJ2-7; D is unresolved. V dropped 2 bases and J dropped 0 bases, with 3 bases sitting between them. Germline assignment: CDR1 SGHKS and CDR2 YYEKEE (reference sequence). The CDR3 has 12 amino acids. CDR3 sequence: CASSFISYEQYF. CDR3 sequence (DNA): TGTGCCAGCAGCTTTATCTCCTACGAGCAGTACTTC.

The chain combines TRBV15 with TRBJ2-3; 9 bases are a match to TRBD2. Germline assignment: CDR1 LNHNV and CDR2 YYDKDF (reference sequence). V lost 1 base to trimming and J lost 0 bases; unmatched junction nucleotides: 8. The CDR3 loop spans 18 amino acids. The CDR3 loop is CATSRGVSGSGSTDTQYF. CDR3 DNA: TGTGCCACCAGCAGAGGGGTTAGCGGGAGCGGAAGCACAGATACGCAGTATTTT.

The chain joins TRBV7-3 to TRBJ1-6; D uncertain. The CDR3 extends over 12 amino acids. The germline V gene has CDR1 SGHTA and CDR2 FQGTGA. Trimming took 2 bases from V and 9 from J, leaving 5 bases between them. The DNA of the CDR3 is TGTGCCAGCAGCTTAGGTGGTTCACCCCTCCACTTT. It is translated as CASSLGGSPLHF.

This clone has a handful of counts. This sequence joins TRBV9 and TRBJ1-5; D remains ambiguous. The CDR3 sequence is 13 residues long. Trimming stripped 0 bases from V and 3 bases from J, with 4 bases between. From germline, CDR1 is SGDLS and CDR2 YYNGEE. CDR3 in amino acids: CASSVGTNQPQHF. The CDR3 region has the DNA TGTGCCAGCAGCGTAGGGACCAATCAGCCCCAGCATTTT.

This chain joins TRBV19 and TRBJ1-1; TRBD1 matches at 8 bases. This CDR3 is 14 amino acids long. The junction had 7 bases not matched to a gene; V was cut back by 5 bases and J by 5 bases. CDR1 is LNHDA and CDR2 is SQIVND in the germline V gene (reference sequence). CDR3 loop: CASSRQGRATEAFF. DNA for the CDR3: TGTGCCAGTAGTCGACAGGGGAGAGCGACTGAAGCTTTCTTT.

A few counts support this clone. The gene calls are TRBV2 and TRBJ1-4; no clear D gene. CDR3 length: 14 residues. Per germline, CDR1 SNHLY and CDR2 FYNNEI. Trimming left V 4 bases short and J 8 bases short, with 14 bases between. The CDR3: CASSVGSLAEKLFF. As DNA, the CDR3 is TGTGCCAGCAGTGTCGGGTCGCTCGCCGAAAAACTGTTTTTT.

The chain recombines TRBV2 with TRBJ1-5, with D tentatively TRBD1 (6 bases). The CDR3 spans 15 residues. V was cut by 6 bases and J by 1 base, with 13 bases left in between. Germline assignment: CDR1 SNHLY and CDR2 FYNNEI. CDR3 sequence: CASSTGRGSNQPQHF. CDR3 sequence (DNA): TGTGCCAGCAGCACGGGAAGGGGGAGCAATCAGCCCCAGCATTTT.

Comments on this clone: Its ends do not fully match the called genes, so a read error is possible. V usage is TRBV9 and J usage is TRBJ1-1; perhaps TRBD1 as D (6 bases). Germline CDR1 and CDR2: SGDLS and YYNGEE. This CDR3 has 17 amino acids. CDR3 bases: TGTGCCAGCACCGTACAGGGACCCTCCTTAATGAGGACTGAAGCTTTCTTT. Its translation is CASTVQGPSLMRTEAFF.

This clone was seen more than once but under ten times. The chain links TRBV7-8 to TRBJ1-1; TRBD1 agrees at 8 bases. Germline CDR1 SGHVS, CDR2 FQNEAQ. This CDR3 comprises 19 residues. V lost 7 bases and J lost 1; bases outside the gene matches: 20. The CDR3 coding sequence is TGTGCCAGCACGATCGACAGGGGACGCTTTGGGTTTTCGAACACTGAAGCTTTCTTT. It encodes CASTIDRGRFGFSNTEAFF.

The table lists this clone with a few counts. The chain recombines TRBV14 with TRBJ1-6; 7 nucleotides match TRBD1. This CDR3 is built from 15 residues. The ends lost 3 bases at V and 3 bases at J; junction bases unmatched: 2. In germline, CDR1 is SGHDN, CDR2 FVKESK. CDR3 region: CASSHRQGYNSPLHF. The CDR3 coding sequence is TGTGCCAGCAGCCATCGACAGGGCTATAATTCACCCCTCCACTTT.

The chain links TRBV28 to TRBJ1-2; D remains unclear. The germline V and J ends were trimmed by 11 bases and 2 bases, with 12 bases remaining between them. Germline V gene sequence: CDR1 MDHEN, CDR2 SYDVKM. The CDR3 has 12 amino acids. The chain's CDR3 is CACSGPNYGYTF. The CDR3 bases are TGTGCCTGCTCAGGCCCCAACTATGGCTACACCTTC.

The gene calls are TRBV18 and TRBJ1-6, with TRBD1 matching 8 bases. Germline V CDR1 and CDR2: KGHSH, LQKENI. The CDR3 loop spans 14 amino acids. V shed 3 bases, J shed 9 bases, and the junction held 4 bases outside the gene matches. CDR3 protein: CASSPETGASPLHF. The CDR3 nucleotides are TGTGCCAGCTCACCTGAGACAGGGGCTTCACCCCTCCACTTT. Based on the CDR3 plus reference TRBV18 and TRBJ1-6, the full variable domain is NAGVMQNPRHLVRRRGQEARLRCSPMKGHSHVYWYRQLPEEGLKFMVYLQKENIIDESGMPKERFSAEFPKEGPSILRIQQVVRGDSAAYFCASSPETGASPLHFGNGTRLTVT.